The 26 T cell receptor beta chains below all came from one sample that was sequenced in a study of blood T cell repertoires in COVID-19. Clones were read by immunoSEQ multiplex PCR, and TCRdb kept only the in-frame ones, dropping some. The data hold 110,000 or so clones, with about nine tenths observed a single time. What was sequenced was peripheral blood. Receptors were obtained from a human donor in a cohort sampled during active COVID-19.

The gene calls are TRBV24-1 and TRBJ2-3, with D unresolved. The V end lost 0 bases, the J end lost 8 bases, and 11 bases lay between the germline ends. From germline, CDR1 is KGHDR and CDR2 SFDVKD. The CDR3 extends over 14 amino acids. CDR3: CATSDLRTPTTQYF. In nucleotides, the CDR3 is TGTGCCACCAGTGATTTGCGAACTCCTACTACGCAGTATTTT.

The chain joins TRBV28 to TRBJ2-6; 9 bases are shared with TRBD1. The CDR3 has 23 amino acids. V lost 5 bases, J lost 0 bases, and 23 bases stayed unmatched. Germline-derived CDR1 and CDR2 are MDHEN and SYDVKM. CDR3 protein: CASSTAHPTGGRIEFSGANVLTF. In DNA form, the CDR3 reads TGTGCCAGCAGTACGGCCCACCCGACAGGGGGGCGAATTGAATTCTCTGGGGCCAACGTCCTGACTTTC.

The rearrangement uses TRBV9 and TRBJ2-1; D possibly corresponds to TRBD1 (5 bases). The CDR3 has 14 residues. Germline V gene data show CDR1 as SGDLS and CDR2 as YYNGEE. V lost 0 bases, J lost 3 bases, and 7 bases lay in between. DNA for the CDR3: TGTGCCAGCAGCGTAGGGACAAACTACAATGAGCAGTTCTTC. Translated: CASSVGTNYNEQFF.

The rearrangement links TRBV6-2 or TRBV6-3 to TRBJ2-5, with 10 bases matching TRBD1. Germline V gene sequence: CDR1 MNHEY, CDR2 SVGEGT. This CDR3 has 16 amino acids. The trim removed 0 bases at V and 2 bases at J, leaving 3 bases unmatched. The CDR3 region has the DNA TGTGCCAGCAGTTACTCGGGACAGGGGTTTCAAGAGACCCAGTACTTC. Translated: CASSYSGQGFQETQYF.

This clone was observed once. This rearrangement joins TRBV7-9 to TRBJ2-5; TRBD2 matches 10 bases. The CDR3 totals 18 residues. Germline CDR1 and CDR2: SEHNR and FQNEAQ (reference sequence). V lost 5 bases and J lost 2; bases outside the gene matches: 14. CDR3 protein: CASSPLGRTSGDQETQYF. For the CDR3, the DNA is TGTGCCAGCAGCCCACTGGGGAGGACTAGCGGAGATCAAGAGACCCAGTACTTC. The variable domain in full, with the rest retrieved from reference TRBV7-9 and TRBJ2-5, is DTGVSQNPRHKITKRGQNVTFRCDPISEHNRLYWYRQTLGQGPEFLTYFQNEAQLEKSRLLSDRFSAERPKGSFSTLEIQRTEQGDSAMYLCASSPLGRTSGDQETQYFGPGTRLLVL.

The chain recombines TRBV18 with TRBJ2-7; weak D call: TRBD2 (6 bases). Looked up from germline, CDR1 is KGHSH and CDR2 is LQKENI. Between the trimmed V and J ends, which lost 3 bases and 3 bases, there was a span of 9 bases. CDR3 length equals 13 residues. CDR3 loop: CASSPGRDYEQYF. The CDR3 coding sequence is TGTGCCAGCTCACCGGGGCGGGACTACGAGCAGTACTTC.

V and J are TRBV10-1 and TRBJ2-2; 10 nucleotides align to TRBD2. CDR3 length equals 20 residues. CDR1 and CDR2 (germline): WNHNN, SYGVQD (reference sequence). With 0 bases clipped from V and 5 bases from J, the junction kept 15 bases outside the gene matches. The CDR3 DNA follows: TGCGCCAGCAGTGAGTCAGGGCTAGCGGGGGCGGACCCTCCTACCGGGGAGCTGTTTTTT. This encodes CASSESGLAGADPPTGELFF.

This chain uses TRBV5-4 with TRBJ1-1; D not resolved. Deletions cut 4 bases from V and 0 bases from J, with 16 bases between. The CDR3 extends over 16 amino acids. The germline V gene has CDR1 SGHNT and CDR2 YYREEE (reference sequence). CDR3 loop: CASSRPPGALNTEAFF. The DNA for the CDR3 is TGTGCCAGCAGCCGACCCCCGGGAGCCTTGAACACTGAAGCTTTCTTT.

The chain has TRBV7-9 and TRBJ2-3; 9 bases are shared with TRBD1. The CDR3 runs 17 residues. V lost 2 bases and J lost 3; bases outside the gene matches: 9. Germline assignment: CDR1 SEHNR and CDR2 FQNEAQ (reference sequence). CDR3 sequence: CASSLSRGDRATDTQYF. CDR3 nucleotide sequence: TGTGCCAGCAGCTTAAGTCGTGGGGACAGGGCTACAGATACGCAGTATTTT. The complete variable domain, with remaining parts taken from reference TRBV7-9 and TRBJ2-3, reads DTGVSQNPRHKITKRGQNVTFRCDPISEHNRLYWYRQTLGQGPEFLTYFQNEAQLEKSRLLSDRFSAERPKGSFSTLEIQRTEQGDSAMYLCASSLSRGDRATDTQYFGPGTRLTVL.

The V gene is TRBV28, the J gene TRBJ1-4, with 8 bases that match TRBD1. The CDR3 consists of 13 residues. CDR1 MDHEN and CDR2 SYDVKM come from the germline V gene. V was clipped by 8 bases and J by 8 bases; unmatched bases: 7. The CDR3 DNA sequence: TGTGCCAGCCGGACAGGGATACGGGAAAAACTGTTTTTT. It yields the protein CASRTGIREKLFF. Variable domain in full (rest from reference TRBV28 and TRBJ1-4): DVKVTQSSRYLVKRTGEKVFLECVQDMDHENMFWYRQDPGLGLRLIYFSYDVKMKEKGDIPEGYSVSREKKERFSLILESASTNQTSMYLCASRTGIREKLFFGSGTQLSVL.

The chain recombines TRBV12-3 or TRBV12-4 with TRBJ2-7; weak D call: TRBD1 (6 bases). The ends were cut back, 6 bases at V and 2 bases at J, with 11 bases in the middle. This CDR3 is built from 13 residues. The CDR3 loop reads CASRLGGTYEQYF. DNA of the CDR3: TGTGCCAGCAGGCTAGGGGGAACCTACGAGCAGTACTTC.

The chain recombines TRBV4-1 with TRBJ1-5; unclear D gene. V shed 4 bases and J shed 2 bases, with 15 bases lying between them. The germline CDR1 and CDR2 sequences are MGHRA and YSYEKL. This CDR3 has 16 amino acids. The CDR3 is CASSPHVWEGNQPQHF. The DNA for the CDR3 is TGCGCCAGCAGCCCTCACGTGTGGGAGGGCAATCAGCCCCAGCATTTT.

The CDR3 DNA sequence: TGTGCCAGCAGCGCCCTATTCCAGGGAGGCGCAGCTAACTATGGCTACACCTTC. It yields the protein CASSALFQGGAANYGYTF. This sequence joins TRBV9 and TRBJ1-2; possibly TRBD1 for D (5 bases). Per germline, CDR1 SGDLS and CDR2 YYNGEE. The CDR3 runs to 18 residues. The V end was cut by 3 bases, the J end by 0 bases, with 21 bases between.

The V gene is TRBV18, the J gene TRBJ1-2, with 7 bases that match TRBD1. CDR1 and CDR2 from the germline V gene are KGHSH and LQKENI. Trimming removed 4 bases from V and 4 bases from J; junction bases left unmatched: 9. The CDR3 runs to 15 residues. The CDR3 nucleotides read TGTGCCAGCTCACTTGGGACAGACCACATCTATGGCTACACCTTC. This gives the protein CASSLGTDHIYGYTF.

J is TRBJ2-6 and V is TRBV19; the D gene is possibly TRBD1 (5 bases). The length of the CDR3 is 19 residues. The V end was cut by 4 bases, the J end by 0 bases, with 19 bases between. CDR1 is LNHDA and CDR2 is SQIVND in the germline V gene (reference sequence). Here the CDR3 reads CASSTGTIRTLSGANVLTF. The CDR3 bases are TGTGCCAGTAGTACAGGCACGATTCGGACACTCTCTGGGGCCAACGTCCTGACTTTC.

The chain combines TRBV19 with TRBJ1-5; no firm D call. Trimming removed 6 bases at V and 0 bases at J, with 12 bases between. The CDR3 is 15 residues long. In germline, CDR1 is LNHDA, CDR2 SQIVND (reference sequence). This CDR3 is CASSLGGISNQPQHF. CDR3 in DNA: TGTGCCAGTAGCCTAGGAGGGATTAGCAATCAGCCCCAGCATTTT.

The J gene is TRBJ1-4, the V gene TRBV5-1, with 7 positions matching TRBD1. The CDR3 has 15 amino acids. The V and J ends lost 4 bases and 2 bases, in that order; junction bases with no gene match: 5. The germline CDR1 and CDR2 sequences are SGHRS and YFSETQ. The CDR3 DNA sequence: TGCGCCAGCAGCCCCGGCAGGGGGACTAATGAAAAACTGTTTTTT. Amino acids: CASSPGRGTNEKLFF. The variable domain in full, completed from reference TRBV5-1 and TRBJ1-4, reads KAGVTQTPRYLIKTRGQQVTLSCSPISGHRSVSWYQQTPGQGLQFLFEYFSETQRNKGNFPGRFSGRQFSNSRSEMNVSTLELGDSALYLCASSPGRGTNEKLFFGSGTQLSVL.

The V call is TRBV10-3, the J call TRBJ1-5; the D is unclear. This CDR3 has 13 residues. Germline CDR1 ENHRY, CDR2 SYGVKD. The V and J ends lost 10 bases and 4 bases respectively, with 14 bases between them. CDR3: CATATGINQPQHF. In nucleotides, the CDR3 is TGTGCCACCGCAACGGGTATTAATCAGCCCCAGCATTTT.

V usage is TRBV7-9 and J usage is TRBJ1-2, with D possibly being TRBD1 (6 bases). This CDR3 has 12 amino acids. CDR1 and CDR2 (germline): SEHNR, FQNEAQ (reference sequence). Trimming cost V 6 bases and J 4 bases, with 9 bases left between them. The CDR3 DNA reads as TGTGCCAGCAGAGGGGACATCTATGGCTACACCTTC. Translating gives CASRGDIYGYTF.

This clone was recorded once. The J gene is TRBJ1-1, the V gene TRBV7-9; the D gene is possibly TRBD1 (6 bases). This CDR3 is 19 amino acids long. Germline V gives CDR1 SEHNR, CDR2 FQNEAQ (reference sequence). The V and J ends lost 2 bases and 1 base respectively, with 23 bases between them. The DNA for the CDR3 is TGTGCCAGCAGCTTAAGGTCGGACAGAGGCTTCGGGCCGAACACTGAAGCTTTCTTT. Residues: CASSLRSDRGFGPNTEAFF.

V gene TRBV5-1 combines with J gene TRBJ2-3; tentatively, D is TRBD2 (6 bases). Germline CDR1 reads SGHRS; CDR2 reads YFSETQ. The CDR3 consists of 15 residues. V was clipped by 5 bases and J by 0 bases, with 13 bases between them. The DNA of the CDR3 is TGCGCCAGCAGAAGGGACTCAACTAGCACAGATACGCAGTATTTT. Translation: CASRRDSTSTDTQYF.

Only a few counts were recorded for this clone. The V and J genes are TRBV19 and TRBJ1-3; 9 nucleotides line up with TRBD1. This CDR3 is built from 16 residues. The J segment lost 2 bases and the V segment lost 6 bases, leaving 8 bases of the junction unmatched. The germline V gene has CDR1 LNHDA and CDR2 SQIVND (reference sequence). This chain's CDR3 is CASRRQQGATGNTIYF. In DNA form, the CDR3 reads TGTGCCAGTAGGAGGCAACAGGGGGCGACTGGAAACACCATATATTTT. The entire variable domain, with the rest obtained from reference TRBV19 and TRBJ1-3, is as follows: DGGITQSPKYLFRKEGQNVTLSCEQNLNHDAMYWYRQDPGQGLRLIYYSQIVNDFQKGDIAEGYSVSREKKESFPLTVTSAQKNPTAFYLCASRRQQGATGNTIYFGEGSWLTVV.

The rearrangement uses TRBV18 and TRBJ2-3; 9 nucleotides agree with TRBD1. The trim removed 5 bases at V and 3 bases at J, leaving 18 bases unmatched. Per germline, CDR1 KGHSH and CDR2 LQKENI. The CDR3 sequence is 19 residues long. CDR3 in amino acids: CASSTLGPTGTGKTDTQYF. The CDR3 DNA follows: TGTGCCAGCTCAACGTTAGGCCCTACCGGGACAGGGAAAACAGATACGCAGTATTTT.

The CDR3: CASSQDLSPGFSYEQYF. Written as DNA, the CDR3 is TGTGCCAGCAGCCAAGACCTGTCGCCGGGGTTCTCCTACGAGCAGTACTTC. The chain joins TRBV14 to TRBJ2-7, with D perhaps TRBD2 (5 bases). Germline V gene sequence: CDR1 SGHDN, CDR2 FVKESK. V lost 0 bases to trimming and J lost 0 bases, with 15 bases between them. The CDR3 is made up of 17 amino acids.

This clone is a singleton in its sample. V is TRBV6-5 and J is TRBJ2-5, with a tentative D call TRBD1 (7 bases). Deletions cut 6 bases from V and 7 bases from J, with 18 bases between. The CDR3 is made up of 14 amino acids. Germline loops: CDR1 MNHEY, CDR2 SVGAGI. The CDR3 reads CASSRPDQGGTQYF. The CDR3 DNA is TGTGCCAGCAGCCGACCGGACCAGGGGGGGACCCAGTACTTC.

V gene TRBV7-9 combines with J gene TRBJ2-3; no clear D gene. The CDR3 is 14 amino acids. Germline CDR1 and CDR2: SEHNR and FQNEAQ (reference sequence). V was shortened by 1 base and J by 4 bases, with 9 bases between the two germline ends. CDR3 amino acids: CASSLVPEPDTQYF. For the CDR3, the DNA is TGTGCCAGCAGCTTAGTGCCCGAGCCAGATACGCAGTATTTT.